The sequence of this TCR beta chain was determined in a study of blood T cell repertoires in COVID-19. Study-wide context: COVID-19 samples from acute and convalescent phases originated in the United States, Italy and Spain. T cells, B-cell-depleted T cells, or PBMCs provided the cDNA or gDNA that served as material.

CDR1 and CDR2 (germline): SGDLS, YYNGEE. J gave up 9 bases and V 0 bases, and 6 bases lay outside the gene matches. This CDR3 is 15 amino acids long. As processed by the authors: Amplified reference gene primers provided the basis for estimating nucleated cell counts. Sequenced by immunoSEQ multiplex PCR; TCRdb stores in-frame clones only, minus some. V and J calls plus clone size are reproduced from that table; the DNA served to infer D and trimming. Found here are approximately 160,000 clones, around four fifths of them singletons; the top ten hold around 2.7%. The J gene is TRBJ2-1, the V gene TRBV9; 10 bases line up with TRBD2. Sequenced material: peripheral blood. This sequence originates from a man aged 65 to 85 with acute or convalescent COVID-19. The CDR3 reads CASSVVAGGMGEQFF. The CDR3 DNA is TGTGCCAGCAGCGTAGTAGCGGGAGGTATGGGTGAGCAGTTCTTC.